The 14 T cell receptor beta chains below all came from one sample that was sequenced in a study of beta chain features in type 1 diabetes. Sequenced material consisted of expressed TCRB transcripts (all of the isolated RNA was reverse transcribed). Libraries were prepared by immunoSEQ multiplex PCR; TCRdb keeps only in-frame clonotypes and omits some of them. This sample has under 950,000 clones, with roughly 15% found just once. The sample taken for sequencing was naive CD4+ T cells from blood. Source of these receptors: a woman aged 18-29 years in good health.

This clone was observed a few times. The chain employs TRBV7-2 and TRBJ2-5, with D tentatively TRBD2 (5 bases). CDR3 length: 15 amino acids. The ends were cut back, 3 bases at V and 2 bases at J, with 13 bases in the middle. Germline lookup yields CDR1 SGHTA and CDR2 FQGNSA. The CDR3 region has the DNA TGTGCCAGCAGCTTGACTCCCCCGGGGCAAGAGACCCAGTACTTC. Translation gives CASSLTPPGQETQYF.

To note about this clone: Other DNA sequences of this sample code for an identical CDR3. The rearrangement joins TRBV6-5 to TRBJ2-7; 8 nucleotides agree with TRBD1. J was trimmed by 3 bases and V by 0 bases; bases with no gene match: 4. Germline V CDR1 and CDR2: MNHEY, SVGAGI. This CDR3 contains 15 residues. For the CDR3, the DNA is TGTGCCAGCAGTTACTCGAGAGGACAGGGCTACGAGCAGTACTTC. This translates into CASSYSRGQGYEQYF.

On this clone itself: Germline is not matched at one junction end, which may reflect a read error. The chain carries TRBV7-2 and TRBJ2-6, with unresolved D. CDR1 is SGHTA, CDR2 FQGNSA, per germline. The CDR3 is made up of 15 amino acids. The CDR3 DNA follows: TGCGCCAGCAGCCGGGCGAGTTCTGGGGCCAACGTCCTGACTTTC. Its translation is CASSRASSGANVLTF.

This clone occurred a few times. CDR3 nucleotide sequence: TGTGCCAGCAGCTTGGAACTCGGTGGGAGTAGAGGCAATGAGCAGTTCTTC. It codes for CASSLELGGSRGNEQFF. The chain joins TRBV5-4 to TRBJ2-1; D may be TRBD2 (5 bases). V lost 0 bases and J 6 bases, leaving 19 bases between the germline ends. The CDR3 covers 17 residues. Per the germline V gene, CDR1 is SGHNT and CDR2 is YYREEE (reference sequence).

In regard to this clone: Within the sample, other DNA sequences also encode this same CDR3. The chain links TRBV12-5 to TRBJ2-2; D not resolved. V was cut by 2 bases and J by 6 bases, with 1 base left in between. In germline, CDR1 is LGHNT, CDR2 FRNRAP. This CDR3 comprises 11 residues. CDR3 loop: CASGLSGELFF. DNA of the CDR3: TGTGCTAGTGGTTTGTCCGGGGAGCTGTTTTTT. Drawing the rest from reference TRBV12-5 and TRBJ2-2, the complete variable domain is DARVTQTPRHKVTEMGQEVTMRCQPILGHNTVFWYRQTMMQGLELLAYFRNRAPLDDSGMPKDRFSAEMPDATLATLKIQPSEPRDSAVYFCASGLSGELFFGEGSRLTVL.

This clone appeared a few times. The sample holds other DNA sequences that translate to the same CDR3. In nucleotides, the CDR3 is TGTGCCAGCAGCCGGAGCACAGATACGCAGTATTTT. Protein sequence: CASSRSTDTQYF. The chain employs TRBV5-4 and TRBJ2-3; no definite D call. This CDR3 spans 12 amino acids. V lost 4 bases, J lost 0 bases, and 3 bases lay in between. Per the germline V gene, CDR1 is SGHNT and CDR2 is YYREEE (reference sequence).

In this sample, this clone turned up a few times. The chain uses TRBV27 and TRBJ2-6; D might be TRBD1 (6 bases). The CDR3 is made up of 19 amino acids. Germline V gives CDR1 MNHEY, CDR2 SMNVEV (reference sequence). Trimming stripped 6 bases from V and 2 bases from J, with 23 bases between. The CDR3 reads CASSPISQGGPPGANVLTF. The CDR3 coding sequence is TGTGCCAGCAGCCCGATCTCACAGGGTGGTCCGCCTGGGGCCAACGTCCTGACTTTC. Drawing the rest from reference TRBV27 and TRBJ2-6, the complete variable domain is EAQVTQNPRYLITVTGKKLTVTCSQNMNHEYMSWYRQDPGLGLRQIYYSMNVEVTDKGDVPEGYKVSRKEKRNFPLILESPSPNQTSLYFCASSPISQGGPPGANVLTFGAGSRLTVL.

The chain recombines TRBV11-1 with TRBJ2-1; TRBD1 aligns across 7 bases. Germline lookup yields CDR1 SGHAT and CDR2 FQDESV (reference sequence). This CDR3 is built from 14 residues. Losses at the gene ends were 5 bases for V and 4 bases for J; bases not matched to a gene: 5. The CDR3 DNA reads TGTGCCAGCAGCCGGGACAGTGGGTACAATGAGCAGTTCTTC. This translates into CASSRDSGYNEQFF.

The rearrangement links TRBV11-2 to TRBJ2-3; either TRBD1 or TRBD2 may supply D (7 bases each). This CDR3 has 15 amino acids. The V end was cut by 3 bases, the J end by 3 bases, with 13 bases between. Per germline, CDR1 SGHAT and CDR2 FQNNGV. CDR3 nucleotides: TGTGCCAGCAGCTTTAGGCAGGGGGGGACAGATACGCAGTATTTT. Its translation: CASSFRQGGTDTQYF.

The rearrangement uses TRBV7-2 and TRBJ2-1; 12 bases map to TRBD2. CDR1 and CDR2 from the germline V gene are SGHTA and FQGNSA. The CDR3 spans 15 residues. The J segment lost 10 bases and the V segment lost 2 bases, leaving 6 bases of the junction unmatched. The DNA of the CDR3 is TGTGCCAGCAGCTTATCGACTAGCGGGAGCGGAGAGCAGTTCTTC. The encoded protein is CASSLSTSGSGEQFF.

The chain links TRBV10-3 to TRBJ2-7, with 15 bases lining up with TRBD2. Germline CDR1 ENHRY, CDR2 SYGVKD. This CDR3 has 16 amino acids. With 2 bases clipped from V and 2 bases from J, the junction kept 1 base outside the gene matches. CDR3 sequence (DNA): TGTGCCATCAGTGAGGGGACTAGCGGGAGGCCCTACGAGCAGTACTTC. The encoded protein is CAISEGTSGRPYEQYF.

This clone was seen a handful of times. The gene calls are TRBV10-3 and TRBJ2-5, with 10 bases fitting TRBD1. V shed 4 bases, J shed 0 bases, and the junction held 5 bases outside the gene matches. The CDR3 covers 16 residues. Germline values: CDR1 ENHRY, CDR2 SYGVKD. The CDR3 loop reads CAISVEDRGNQETQYF. The CDR3 coding sequence is TGTGCCATCAGTGTTGAGGACAGGGGGAACCAAGAGACCCAGTACTTC.

With regard to this clone: A much larger clone differs by one base, so this may be a read error. The chain couples TRBV6-1 to TRBJ2-3; D is undetermined. The V gene lost 6 bases and the J gene lost 4 bases, with 2 bases spanning the gap. Germline-derived CDR1 and CDR2 are MNHNS and SASEGT. The CDR3 spans 10 residues. CDR3 sequence (DNA): TGTGCCAGCAGATCAGATACGCAGTATTTT. It codes for CASRSDTQYF.

In this sample, this clone turned up a few times. The rearrangement uses TRBV7-9 and TRBJ2-1; 8 nucleotides match TRBD2. J lost 5 bases, V lost 2 bases, and 5 bases had no gene match. From germline, CDR1 is SEHNR and CDR2 FQNEAQ (reference sequence). The CDR3 covers 15 residues. The CDR3 DNA reads as TGTGCCAGCAGCTTAAACGGCGGGGGGAACAATGAGCAGTTCTTC. This codes for CASSLNGGGNNEQFF.